This passage covers 9 T cell receptor beta chains from one sample sequenced in a study of regulatory T cells in long-lasting Graves disease. Combining iRepertoire HTBI primers with Arm-PCR of CDR3 regions, the authors built TCR beta libraries. TCRdb called the multiplex PCR reads again in MiXCR, with one record for every CDR3 protein. The sample shows about half a million distinct CDR3 sequences, 22% of them seen only once. Specified time point: persistent/refractory GD, antithyroid drugs over 5 years with positive TRAb. From PBMCs, RNA was extracted and then used to make the TCR library. The material sequenced was peripheral blood mononuclear cells (PBMCs), taken when the disease was refractory, from a patient treated with antithyroid drugs. These TCRs come from a female donor with Graves disease.

The table lists this clonotype with many counts. The rearrangement links TRBV20-1 to TRBJ2-5; tentatively, D is TRBD1 (5 bases). V was cut by 6 bases and J by 5 bases, with 16 bases left in between. The CDR3 spans 13 residues. Germline V gene sequence: CDR1 DFQATT, CDR2 SNEGSKA (reference sequence). CDR3 protein: CSAGRAAGETQYF. Written as DNA, the CDR3 is TGCAGTGCAGGCAGGGCAGCCGGGGAGACCCAGTACTTC.

There are many counts of this clonotype. The chain employs TRBV7-2 and TRBJ1-5, with D perhaps matching TRBD1 (5 bases). The CDR3 sequence is 15 residues long. The V end lost 6 bases, the J end lost 5 bases, and 17 bases lay between the germline ends. Germline V gene lookup returns CDR1 SGHTA and CDR2 FQGNSA. CDR3 DNA sequence: TGTGCCAGCAGTATCACTACGGGGGGAGATCAGCCCCAGCATTTT. Translation gives CASSITTGGDQPQHF. The variable domain in full, with the rest retrieved from reference TRBV7-2 and TRBJ1-5, is GAGVSQSPSNKVTEKGKDVELRCDPISGHTALYWYRQSLGQGLEFLIYFQGNSAPDKSGLPSDRFSAERTGGSVSTLTIQRTQQEDSAVYLCASSITTGGDQPQHFGDGTRLSIL.

Only a few counts were recorded for this clonotype. The chain carries TRBV5-1 and TRBJ1-1, with TRBD1 matching over 8 bases. CDR3 length: 15 residues. From germline, CDR1 is SGHRS and CDR2 YFSETQ. The trim removed 2 bases at V and 4 bases at J, leaving 7 bases unmatched. For the CDR3, the DNA is TGCGCCAGCAGCTTCACAGGGGGTCGAAGCACTGAAGCTTTCTTT. Amino acid sequence: CASSFTGGRSTEAFF.

The rearrangement joins TRBV7-9 to TRBJ1-1; no clear D. CDR3 length: 14 residues. V was clipped by 4 bases and J by 4 bases, with 13 bases between them. CDR1 and CDR2 from the germline V gene are SEHNR and FQNEAQ (reference sequence). The chain's CDR3 is CASSSGLGSTEAFF. In DNA form, the CDR3 reads TGTGCCAGCAGCTCCGGACTGGGGAGCACTGAAGCTTTCTTT.

The chain links TRBV12-3 or TRBV12-4 to TRBJ1-1, with no clear D. V was pared by 1 base and J by 8 bases, with 5 bases between. The CDR3 length is 11 residues. The CDR3 loop reads CASSLELEAFF. CDR3 DNA: TGTGCCAGCAGTTTAGAACTAGAAGCTTTCTTT.

A note on this clonotype: It may be a read error: a sequence one base away is much more abundant. V usage is TRBV6-5 and J usage is TRBJ2-5, with a possible D match to TRBD2 (6 bases). This CDR3 is built from 16 residues. Germline CDR1 and CDR2: MNHEY and SVGAGI. CDR3 loop: CASRYSTGGVGETQYF. Here the CDR3 DNA reads TGTGCCAGCCGTTACTCTACAGGAGGGGTGGGAGAGACCCAGTACTTC.

In this sample, this clonotype turned up many times. The chain recombines TRBV6-5 with TRBJ2-7; 8 bases match TRBD1. This CDR3 is built from 14 residues. J lost 2 bases, V lost 4 bases, and 4 bases had no gene match. Germline CDR1 MNHEY, CDR2 SVGAGI. This chain's CDR3 is CASSSGGRAYEQYF. As DNA, the CDR3 is TGTGCCAGCAGTTCAGGGGGCCGCGCCTACGAGCAGTACTTC.

This clonotype appeared many times. This chain uses TRBV20-1 with TRBJ2-7; 8 bases match TRBD1. V dropped 2 bases and J dropped 6; count of bases not matched to a gene: 12. CDR1 DFQATT and CDR2 SNEGSKA come from the germline V gene (reference sequence). The CDR3 loop spans 15 amino acids. CDR3 bases: TGCAGTGCTAGACACCACACCGGGACAGGAGGCGAGCAGTACTTC. The encoded protein is CSARHHTGTGGEQYF.

This clonotype was seen a few times. The V gene is TRBV7-3, the J gene TRBJ1-1, with a weak D call TRBD1 (6 bases). Germline V CDR1 and CDR2: SGHTA, FQGTGA. There are 15 residues in the CDR3. V was cut by 5 bases and J by 4 bases, with 17 bases left in between. The CDR3 DNA is TGTGCCAGCAGCGGATACAGGGTCCCGAGCACTGAAGCTTTCTTT. This translates into CASSGYRVPSTEAFF.